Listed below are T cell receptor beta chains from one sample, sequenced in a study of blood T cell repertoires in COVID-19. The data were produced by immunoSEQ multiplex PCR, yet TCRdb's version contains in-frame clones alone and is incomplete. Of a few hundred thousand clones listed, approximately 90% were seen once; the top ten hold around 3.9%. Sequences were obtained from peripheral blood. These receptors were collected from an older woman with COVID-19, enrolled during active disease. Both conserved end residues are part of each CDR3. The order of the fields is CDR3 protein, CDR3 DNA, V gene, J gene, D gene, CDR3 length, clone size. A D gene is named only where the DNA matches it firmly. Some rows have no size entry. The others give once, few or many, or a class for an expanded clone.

cdr3_aa: CASSPQAVGELFF; cdr3_nt: TGTGCCAGCTCACCGCAAGCGGTCGGGGAGCTGTTTTTT; v_call: TRBV18; j_call: TRBJ2-2; d_call: .; cdr3_length: 13; clone_size: .
cdr3_aa: CATFPPRGRVAEAFF; cdr3_nt: TGCGCCACTTTCCCCCCCCGTGGCAGGGTGGCTGAAGCTTTCTTT; v_call: TRBV23-1; j_call: TRBJ1-1; d_call: .; cdr3_length: 15; clone_size: .
cdr3_aa: CATGTDSNQPQHF; cdr3_nt: TGTGCCACAGGGACAGATAGCAATCAGCCCCAGCATTTT; v_call: TRBV6-5; j_call: TRBJ1-5; d_call: TRBD1; cdr3_length: 13; clone_size: .
cdr3_aa: CASSRDRDEKLFF; cdr3_nt: TGTGCCAGCAGTAGGGACAGGGATGAAAAACTGTTTTTT; v_call: TRBV2; j_call: TRBJ1-4; d_call: TRBD1; cdr3_length: 13; clone_size: .
cdr3_aa: CASRLAVVAGGEAFF; cdr3_nt: TGTGCCAGCAGACTGGCGGTTGTAGCAGGGGGAGAAGCTTTCTTT; v_call: TRBV28; j_call: TRBJ1-1; d_call: TRBD1; cdr3_length: 15; clone_size: .
cdr3_aa: CASSPRQGRATEAFF; cdr3_nt: TGTGCCAGCAGTCCCCGACAGGGAAGAGCGACTGAAGCTTTCTTT; v_call: TRBV28; j_call: TRBJ1-1; d_call: TRBD1; cdr3_length: 15; clone_size: .
cdr3_aa: CATAQTGGSQETQYF; cdr3_nt: TGTGCCACCGCTCAGACAGGGGGCTCCCAAGAGACCCAGTACTTC; v_call: TRBV24-1; j_call: TRBJ2-5; d_call: TRBD1; cdr3_length: 15; clone_size: .
cdr3_aa: CSAIPGGSAASGYTF; cdr3_nt: TGCAGCGCCATCCCAGGGGGCTCCGCAGCAAGTGGCTACACCTTC; v_call: TRBV29-1; j_call: TRBJ1-2; d_call: TRBD1; cdr3_length: 15; clone_size: few
cdr3_aa: CASSVQTSLYNEQFF; cdr3_nt: TGCGCCAGCAGCGTCCAGACTAGCCTCTACAATGAGCAGTTCTTC; v_call: TRBV5-1; j_call: TRBJ2-1; d_call: TRBD2; cdr3_length: 15; clone_size: .
cdr3_aa: CASRGQFFGLNTEAFF; cdr3_nt: TGTGCCAGCAGGGGACAGTTCTTTGGATTAAACACTGAAGCTTTCTTT; v_call: TRBV2; j_call: TRBJ1-1; d_call: TRBD1; cdr3_length: 16; clone_size: few
cdr3_aa: CASSSGWSTNEKLFF; cdr3_nt: TGTGCCAGCAGCTCCGGGTGGTCAACTAATGAAAAACTGTTTTTT; v_call: TRBV9; j_call: TRBJ1-4; d_call: .; cdr3_length: 15; clone_size: .
cdr3_aa: CASSWGAGVDSPLHF; cdr3_nt: TGTGCCAGCAGCTGGGGCGCAGGGGTGGATTCACCCCTCCACTTT; v_call: TRBV5-6; j_call: TRBJ1-6; d_call: .; cdr3_length: 15; clone_size: .
cdr3_aa: CASTQTGDAYGYTF; cdr3_nt: TGTGCCAGCACCCAGACAGGGGACGCCTATGGCTACACCTTC; v_call: TRBV6-6; j_call: TRBJ1-2; d_call: TRBD1; cdr3_length: 14; clone_size: few
cdr3_aa: CASSSTTGFSPLHF; cdr3_nt: TGTGCCAGCAGCTCAACGACAGGTTTTTCACCCCTCCACTTT; v_call: TRBV7-9; j_call: TRBJ1-6; d_call: .; cdr3_length: 14; clone_size: .
cdr3_aa: CASSLIPGQRSRGYTF; cdr3_nt: TGTGCCAGCAGCTTAATCCCGGGACAGAGATCGAGAGGCTACACCTTC; v_call: TRBV7-2; j_call: TRBJ1-2; d_call: TRBD1; cdr3_length: 16; clone_size: .
cdr3_aa: CASSSGGASNYGYTF; cdr3_nt: TGCGCCAGCAGTTCAGGGGGCGCTTCTAACTATGGCTACACCTTC; v_call: TRBV10-2; j_call: TRBJ1-2; d_call: TRBD1; cdr3_length: 15; clone_size: .
cdr3_aa: CASSINRGDQPQHF; cdr3_nt: TGTGCCAGTAGTATAAACAGGGGGGATCAGCCCCAGCATTTT; v_call: TRBV19; j_call: TRBJ1-5; d_call: TRBD1; cdr3_length: 14; clone_size: .
cdr3_aa: CASIVFGQGVNTEAFF; cdr3_nt: TGTGCCAGTATAGTCTTCGGACAGGGGGTGAACACTGAAGCTTTCTTT; v_call: TRBV19; j_call: TRBJ1-1; d_call: TRBD1; cdr3_length: 16; clone_size: once
cdr3_aa: CASSLGGTGAEGAFF; cdr3_nt: TGCGCCAGCAGCTTGGGGGGGACAGGGGCCGAGGGAGCTTTCTTT; v_call: TRBV5-1; j_call: TRBJ1-1; d_call: TRBD1; cdr3_length: 15; clone_size: .
cdr3_aa: CASSLSRTSGVTDTQYF; cdr3_nt: TGTGCCAGCAGTTTATCGAGGACTAGCGGGGTCACAGATACGCAGTATTTT; v_call: TRBV27; j_call: TRBJ2-3; d_call: TRBD2; cdr3_length: 17; clone_size: .
cdr3_aa: CASSDQGSYNEQFF; cdr3_nt: TGTGCCAGCAGTGACCAGGGGTCCTACAATGAGCAGTTCTTC; v_call: TRBV27; j_call: TRBJ2-1; d_call: .; cdr3_length: 14; clone_size: .
cdr3_aa: CASSSLNRGEKLFF; cdr3_nt: TGTGCCAGCAGCTCCCTGAACCGGGGGGAAAAACTGTTTTTT; v_call: TRBV7-2; j_call: TRBJ1-4; d_call: .; cdr3_length: 14; clone_size: .
cdr3_aa: CASSFRQGTDTQYF; cdr3_nt: TGTGCCAGCAGCTTTCGACAGGGCACAGATACGCAGTATTTT; v_call: TRBV5-4; j_call: TRBJ2-3; d_call: .; cdr3_length: 14; clone_size: .
cdr3_aa: CASSADRAQPQHF; cdr3_nt: TGTGCCAGCAGTGCAGACAGGGCTCAGCCCCAGCATTTT; v_call: TRBV28; j_call: TRBJ1-5; d_call: TRBD1; cdr3_length: 13; clone_size: .
cdr3_aa: CAGSLGNGGQGATNEKLFF; cdr3_nt: TGCGCCGGCAGCTTGGGGAATGGTGGACAGGGCGCAACTAATGAAAAACTGTTTTTT; v_call: TRBV5-1; j_call: TRBJ1-4; d_call: TRBD1; cdr3_length: 19; clone_size: once
cdr3_aa: CASSAVKNIQYF; cdr3_nt: TGTGCCAGTAGTGCAGTTAAAAACATTCAGTACTTC; v_call: TRBV19; j_call: TRBJ2-4; d_call: .; cdr3_length: 12; clone_size: .
cdr3_aa: CASSFHLGTIEAFF; cdr3_nt: TGTGCCAGCAGCTTCCACCTGGGGACAATCGAAGCTTTCTTT; v_call: TRBV7-8; j_call: TRBJ1-1; d_call: .; cdr3_length: 14; clone_size: .
cdr3_aa: CAISDRAYGASSGANVLTF; cdr3_nt: TGTGCCATCAGTGACAGAGCTTATGGGGCTAGCTCTGGGGCCAACGTCCTGACTTTC; v_call: TRBV10-3; j_call: TRBJ2-6; d_call: .; cdr3_length: 19; clone_size: .
cdr3_aa: CSVPSLTEAFF; cdr3_nt: TGCAGCGTCCCGTCCCTCACTGAAGCTTTCTTT; v_call: TRBV29-1; j_call: TRBJ1-1; d_call: .; cdr3_length: 11; clone_size: .
cdr3_aa: CASSSGQSPYNEQFF; cdr3_nt: TGTGCCAGCAGCTCAGGACAGAGCCCTTACAATGAGCAGTTCTTC; v_call: TRBV5-8; j_call: TRBJ2-1; d_call: .; cdr3_length: 15; clone_size: .
cdr3_aa: CASTRYSNQPQHF; cdr3_nt: TGTGCCAGTACCCGGTATAGCAATCAGCCCCAGCATTTT; v_call: TRBV19; j_call: TRBJ1-5; d_call: .; cdr3_length: 13; clone_size: .
cdr3_aa: CASSLAGPSTGNQPQHF; cdr3_nt: TGTGCCAGCAGTCTAGCAGGACCAAGCACAGGCAATCAGCCCCAGCATTTT; v_call: TRBV2; j_call: TRBJ1-5; d_call: .; cdr3_length: 17; clone_size: .
cdr3_aa: CASSLDRGGTEAFF; cdr3_nt: TGTGCCAGCAGCTTAGATCGGGGGGGCACTGAAGCTTTCTTT; v_call: TRBV11-2; j_call: TRBJ1-1; d_call: .; cdr3_length: 14; clone_size: .
cdr3_aa: CATSSRDRSGAWTEAFF; cdr3_nt: TGTGCCACCAGCAGCCGGGACAGATCCGGGGCTTGGACTGAAGCTTTCTTT; v_call: TRBV15; j_call: TRBJ1-1; d_call: TRBD1; cdr3_length: 17; clone_size: .
cdr3_aa: CASSLDLGVYNEQFF; cdr3_nt: TGCGCCAGCAGCTTGGATCTAGGGGTCTACAATGAGCAGTTCTTC; v_call: TRBV5-1; j_call: TRBJ2-1; d_call: .; cdr3_length: 15; clone_size: .
cdr3_aa: CASGQGHPLNTEAFF; cdr3_nt: TGTGCTAGTGGCCAGGGACACCCCTTGAACACTGAAGCTTTCTTT; v_call: TRBV12-5; j_call: TRBJ1-1; d_call: .; cdr3_length: 15; clone_size: .
cdr3_aa: CATKNRGGNQPQHF; cdr3_nt: TGTGCCACCAAAAACAGGGGCGGCAATCAGCCCCAGCATTTT; v_call: TRBV6-5; j_call: TRBJ1-5; d_call: TRBD1; cdr3_length: 14; clone_size: once
cdr3_aa: CASRIVGQGNQPQHF; cdr3_nt: TGTGCCAGCAGGATAGTGGGACAAGGCAATCAGCCCCAGCATTTT; v_call: TRBV6-6; j_call: TRBJ1-5; d_call: .; cdr3_length: 15; clone_size: .
cdr3_aa: CASSQPGQGNTEAFF; cdr3_nt: TGTGCCAGCAGCCAACCGGGACAGGGCAACACTGAAGCTTTCTTT; v_call: TRBV5-5; j_call: TRBJ1-1; d_call: TRBD1; cdr3_length: 15; clone_size: .
cdr3_aa: CASSLRLGYGYTF; cdr3_nt: TGTGCCAGCAGCTTGAGACTGGGCTATGGCTACACCTTC; v_call: TRBV5-4; j_call: TRBJ1-2; d_call: .; cdr3_length: 13; clone_size: .
cdr3_aa: CASSARGQGANANYGYTF; cdr3_nt: TGTGCCAGCAGCGCCCGGGGGCAGGGGGCGAATGCTAACTATGGCTACACCTTC; v_call: TRBV9; j_call: TRBJ1-2; d_call: TRBD1; cdr3_length: 18; clone_size: .
cdr3_aa: CASSFTGRGSPLHF; cdr3_nt: TGTGCCAGCAGTTTCACAGGGAGGGGTTCACCCCTCCACTTT; v_call: TRBV6-5; j_call: TRBJ1-6; d_call: .; cdr3_length: 14; clone_size: .
cdr3_aa: CASSLTDRADQPQHF; cdr3_nt: TGTGCCAGCAGCTTAACCGACAGGGCGGATCAGCCCCAGCATTTT; v_call: TRBV7-9; j_call: TRBJ1-5; d_call: TRBD1; cdr3_length: 15; clone_size: once
cdr3_aa: CASSQVGSPGELFF; cdr3_nt: TGTGCCAGCAGCCAAGTGGGTAGCCCCGGGGAGCTGTTTTTT; v_call: TRBV4-2; j_call: TRBJ2-2; d_call: .; cdr3_length: 14; clone_size: once